This note documents a single T cell receptor (beta chain) sequence. The length of the CDR3 is 14 residues. V was clipped by 7 bases and J by 0 bases; unmatched bases: 5. CDR1 and CDR2 from the germline V gene are MNHEY and SVGAGI. This sample was taken from a study of blood T cell repertoires in COVID-19. Original data processing: Amplification of reference gene primers was used by the study to estimate nucleated cell counts. Sequenced by immunoSEQ multiplex PCR; TCRdb stores in-frame clones only, minus some. V, J and clone size are those of that table, while D and trimming were read from the DNA. The sample carries about 210,000 clones, roughly 84% recorded once.

Sample: peripheral blood. J is TRBJ1-2 and V is TRBV6-5; 7 nucleotides agree with TRBD1. The TCR was taken from a middle-aged man who had recovered from COVID-19. In DNA form, the CDR3 reads TGTGCCAGCACCGACAGGGATTCTAACTATGGCTACACCTTC. Translating it yields CASTDRDSNYGYTF.